This T cell receptor (beta chain) was observed in a study of regulatory T cells in long-lasting Graves disease. Germline V gene lookup returns CDR1 LNHNV and CDR2 YYDKDF (reference sequence). The CDR3 contains 15 residues. J was trimmed by 0 bases and V by 3 bases; bases with no gene match: 5. With iRepertoire HTBI primers and Arm-PCR of CDR3 regions, TCR beta libraries were built. Via MiXCR, TCRdb re-called the multiplex PCR reads, giving one row per CDR3 protein. The sample includes about 540,000 distinct CDR3 sequences, roughly 13% of them seen just once. There are many counts of this clonotype. Time point of the sample: newly diagnosed GD, antithyroid drugs for less than 3 months. The TCR library was prepared using RNA isolated from PBMCs. This same sample was also taken into another study, of T cells in Graves' hyperthyroidism and ophthalmopathy. This second study notes: The primer set for the first-round RT-PCR of the TCR CDR3 was HTBI.

This clonotype originated in a man aged 30 to 39 with Graves disease. The source was peripheral blood mononuclear cells (PBMCs), collected at new diagnosis, from a patient treated with antithyroid drugs. This sequence joins TRBV15 and TRBJ2-7; 7 positions match TRBD1. The CDR3, as DNA: TGTGCCACCAGCAGCGGACAGGTTAGCTCCTACGAGCAGTACTTC. It yields the protein CATSSGQVSSYEQYF.